The clone carrying this T cell receptor beta chain is medium-sized by share. What it recognizes is unknown. This sample was included in a study of type 1 regulatory T cells. Background on the study: T-allo10 is a Tr1-enriched, alloantigen-specific CD4 T cell product made in vitro. The study, taken as a whole, reports: Compared with non-type 1 regulatory T cells, type 1 regulatory T cells showed a more restricted TCR repertoire.

TCRdb independently ran MiXCR on the reads; one entry per CDR3 protein. The data hold 5,000 to 6,500 distinct CDR3 sequences, with roughly 24% observed a single time. Germline trimming cut 6 bases from V and 6 bases from J; bases unmatched to any gene: 6. This CDR3 is 14 amino acids long. The rearrangement joins TRBV12-3 or TRBV12-4 to TRBJ2-2, with 8 bases identical to TRBD1. Material for sequencing was cultured type 1 regulatory T (Tr1) cells, either the whole culture or a sorted fraction (not recorded which). The sequence was collected from a human donor in good health. CDR3 in amino acids: CASSLQGEAGELFF. In DNA, the CDR3 is TGTGCCAGCAGCCTACAGGGGGAAGCCGGGGAGCTGTTTTTT.